This T cell receptor (beta chain) was identified during a study of molecular identifiers for immune sequencing clone quantification. The sorting of naive CD8 T cells used the CD8+CD4-CCR7+CD45RA+ phenotype. In this sample, this clonotype turned up many times. As yet, its antigen is unknown. Listed TCR primers and previously described methods were used for bulk TCR libraries. TCRdb fed the PCR reads into MiXCR, producing one record per CDR3 protein. This sample carries roughly 40,000 distinct CDR3 sequences, roughly 24% of them seen once, and the ten largest clones take around 0.96%. Notes on the study in general: Spike-in Jurkat TCR RNA from a single cell reportedly registered among about a million naive cells. Clones above 20 RNA copies contained over 98% of effector molecules and under 1% of naive molecules.

There are 16 residues in the CDR3. With 3 bases clipped from V and 1 base from J, the junction kept 6 bases outside the gene matches. Germline V gene lookup returns CDR1 MDHEN and CDR2 SYDVKM. The gene calls are TRBV28 and TRBJ2-3; 8 nucleotides agree with TRBD2. The sequenced sample consisted of naive CD8+ T cells from blood, with Jurkat cell RNA spiked in. Stated subset: FACS-sorted CD8+CD4-CCR7+CD45RA+ naive T cells. This sequence originates from a human donor in good health. Some libraries in this study had Jurkat cell RNA spiked in. CDR3 DNA sequence: TGTGCCAGCAGTTTTGGGGCGGGAGGTCGCACAGATACGCAGTATTTT. Its protein product is CASSFGAGGRTDTQYF. Drawing the rest from reference TRBV28 and TRBJ2-3, the complete variable domain is DVKVTQSSRYLVKRTGEKVFLECVQDMDHENMFWYRQDPGLGLRLIYFSYDVKMKEKGDIPEGYSVSREKKERFSLILESASTNQTSMYLCASSFGAGGRTDTQYFGPGTRLTVL.